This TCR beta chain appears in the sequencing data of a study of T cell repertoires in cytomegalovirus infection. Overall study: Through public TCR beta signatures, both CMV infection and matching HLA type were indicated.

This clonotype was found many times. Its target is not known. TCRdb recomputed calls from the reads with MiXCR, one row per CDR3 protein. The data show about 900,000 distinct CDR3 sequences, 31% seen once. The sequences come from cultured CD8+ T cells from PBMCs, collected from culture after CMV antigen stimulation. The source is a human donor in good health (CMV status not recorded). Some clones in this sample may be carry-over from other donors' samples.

The CDR3 here is CASSYGTARTDTQYF. The CDR3 DNA reads as TGTGCCAGCAGTTACGGGACAGCGAGAACAGATACGCAGTATTTT. V and J are TRBV6-2 or TRBV6-3 and TRBJ2-3, with 7 bases aligning to TRBD1. J was trimmed by 3 bases and V by 2 bases; bases with no gene match: 5. Germline V gives CDR1 MNHEY, CDR2 SVGEGT. The CDR3 is 15 amino acids.